The source of this T cell receptor beta chain is a study of cytomegalovirus exposure and HLA in healthy donors. Turning to the study itself: HLA-typed donors were the source of 83 million or so unique TCRs held in an early data release. Overall study findings and caveats: Earlier analysis looked at TCR beta V segments, and most were productive about 87% or about 30% of the time.

Details on this clone: Its antigen is unknown.

V shed 4 bases, J shed 5 bases, and the junction held 13 bases outside the gene matches. The CDR3 spans 18 residues. Germline values: CDR1 SGHNT, CDR2 YYREEE (reference sequence). The PCR contained 60 Vbeta and 13 Jbeta primers. In the source study's methods: About 11 million of the about 80 million unique TCR beta chains counted in a later analysis were shared. Sequencing used immunoSEQ multiplex PCR; TCRdb keeps in-frame clones, though not all of them. V and J calls and clone size are copied from that table; D and trimming were computed from the DNA. The data show approximately 90,000 clones, roughly 74% seen once. Healthy donors of bone marrow made up the group.

The chain carries TRBV5-4 and TRBJ2-5; TRBD2 matches at 14 bases. The source material was PBMCs. This TCR derives from a man aged 35 to 55 in good health and CMV-seronegative. The CDR3 loop reads CASSRGLAGGSGAETQYF. The CDR3 nucleotides are TGTGCCAGCAGCAGAGGACTAGCGGGGGGATCCGGGGCTGAGACCCAGTACTTC.